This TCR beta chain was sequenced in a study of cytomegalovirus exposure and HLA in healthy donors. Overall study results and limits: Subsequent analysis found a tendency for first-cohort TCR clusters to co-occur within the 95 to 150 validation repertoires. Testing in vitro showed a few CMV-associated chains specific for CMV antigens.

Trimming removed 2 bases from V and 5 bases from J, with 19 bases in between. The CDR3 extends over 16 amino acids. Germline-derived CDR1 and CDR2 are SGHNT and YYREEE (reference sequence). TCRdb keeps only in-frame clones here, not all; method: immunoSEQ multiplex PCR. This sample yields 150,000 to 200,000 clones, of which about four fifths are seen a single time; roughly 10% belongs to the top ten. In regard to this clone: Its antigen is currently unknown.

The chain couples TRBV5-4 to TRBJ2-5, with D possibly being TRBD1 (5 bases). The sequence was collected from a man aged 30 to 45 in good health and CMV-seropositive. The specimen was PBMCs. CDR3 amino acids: CASSLPRAGSAETQYF. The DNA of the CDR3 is TGTGCCAGCAGCTTACCCCGAGCAGGGTCTGCGGAGACCCAGTACTTC.